This is a list of T cell receptor beta chains from one sample in a study of T cells in Graves' hyperthyroidism and ophthalmopathy. From the multiplex PCR reads, TCRdb called clonotypes with MiXCR, one entry per CDR3 protein. The sample consists of fewer than 450,000 distinct CDR3 sequences, 13% to 15% of them appearing once. The sample taken for sequencing was blood. The receptor source for this set is a woman in her sixties with Graves' ophthalmopathy. The CDR3 runs from the conserved cysteine through the conserved F or W. Fields, in order: clone size, D gene, CDR3 length, V gene, J gene, CDR3 DNA, CDR3 protein. A D gene is named only where the DNA matches it firmly. Clone size is shown for a subset of rows, as once, few, many or a class of expanded clone.

many	TRBD2	16	TRBV7-2	TRBJ2-7	TGTGCCAGCAGCTCCCCGGGCGGGAGGGCCCTCGGCGAGCAGTACTTC	CASSSPGGRALGEQYF
once	.	17	TRBV20-1	TRBJ2-1	TGCAGTGCTAGAGATCTCGCGCTCACTAGCTCCTACAATGAGCAGTTCTTC	CSARDLALTSSYNEQFF
many	.	14	TRBV5-5	TRBJ1-2	TGTGCCAGCAGCTTGGATGCCGGGGTGTATGGCTACACCTTC	CASSLDAGVYGYTF
few	TRBD1	14	TRBV24-1	TRBJ2-5	TGTGCCACCAGTGATTGGACAGGGGGAGAGACCCAGTACTTC	CATSDWTGGETQYF
.	TRBD2	17	TRBV6-1	TRBJ2-3	TGTGCCAGCAGTTCCCCACTCCTAGCGGGAGTTCCAGATACGCAGTATTTT	CASSSPLLAGVPDTQYF
many	.	15	TRBV28	TRBJ1-1	TGTGCCAGCAGTTTGCCCGGGACCTTTAACACTGAAGCTTTCTTT	CASSLPGTFNTEAFF
few	TRBD1	16	TRBV11-2	TRBJ1-3	TGTGCCAGCAGCTTAGCCGGACAGGGAAGAGGAAACACCATATATTTT	CASSLAGQGRGNTIYF
.	TRBD1	14	TRBV11-2	TRBJ1-6	TGTGCCAGCAGCCGGGGGACAGGGTATTCACCCCTCCACTTT	CASSRGTGYSPLHF
few	.	14	TRBV19	TRBJ1-5	TGTGCCAGTAGTGAACAGACTAGCAATCAGCCCCAGCATTTT	CASSEQTSNQPQHF
many	TRBD2	14	TRBV3-1	TRBJ2-1	TGTGCCAGCAGTCGACTAGCGGGATCCGATGAGCAGTTCTTC	CASSRLAGSDEQFF
.	.	12	TRBV6-1	TRBJ2-7	TGTGCCAGCGGGGTCGGACCCTACGAGCAGTACTTC	CASGVGPYEQYF
.	.	12	TRBV14	TRBJ2-3	TGTGCCAGCAGCCAAGTAGGATATACGCAGTATTTT	CASSQVGYTQYF
few	.	15	TRBV10-3	TRBJ2-7	TGTGCCATCAGTGAGTCTGGGGCCCCAAGGGGCGAGCAGTACTTC	CAISESGAPRGEQYF
few	.	14	TRBV7-9	TRBJ1-4	TGTGCCAGCAGTAGAAGCACTCGCCCCGAAAAACTGTTTTTT	CASSRSTRPEKLFF